What follows are 23 T cell receptor beta chains derived from one specimen sequenced in a study of cytomegalovirus exposure and HLA in healthy donors. It was with 60 Vbeta and 13 Jbeta primers that the PCR ran. Some clones are missing from TCRdb's copy, which holds only in-frame ones; the method was immunoSEQ multiplex PCR. The repertoire holds tens of thousands of clones, with roughly four fifths as singletons. The sample was PBMCs. These receptors originate from a male donor in good health and CMV-seropositive.

The chain uses TRBV4-2 and TRBJ2-7; 7 positions match TRBD2. Germline assignment: CDR1 LGHNA and CDR2 YNFKEQ. This CDR3 is 19 amino acids long. V shed 0 bases, J shed 0 bases, and the junction held 14 bases outside the gene matches. The CDR3 DNA sequence: TGTGCCAGCAGCCAAGATTCCGTGACGAGTGGGACTAACTCCTACGAGCAGTACTTC. Protein: CASSQDSVTSGTNSYEQYF.

V gene TRBV19 combines with J gene TRBJ2-5; 11 bases match TRBD2. CDR3 length equals 17 residues. V lost 4 bases to trimming and J lost 5 bases; unmatched junction nucleotides: 12. Germline V CDR1 and CDR2: LNHDA, SQIVND (reference sequence). Here the CDR3 reads CASSTGGLAGGWETQYF. In nucleotides, the CDR3 is TGTGCCAGTAGTACGGGGGGTCTAGCGGGAGGTTGGGAGACCCAGTACTTC.

The V and J genes are TRBV7-2 and TRBJ2-3; 7 positions match TRBD1. The CDR3 is 16 residues long. The V gene end was trimmed by 5 bases and the J gene end by 0 bases; junction bases not matched to a gene: 8. Germline CDR1 reads SGHTA; CDR2 reads FQGNSA. The CDR3 nucleotides are TGTGCCAGCAGCACGGGAATGACAGGGAGCACAGATACGCAGTATTTT. Translated: CASSTGMTGSTDTQYF.

This clone was seen just once. V and J are TRBV27 and TRBJ2-3; 7 bases match TRBD1. CDR1 is MNHEY, CDR2 SMNVEV, per germline (reference sequence). Unmatched junction bases numbered 4, after V lost 5 bases and J lost 2 bases. The CDR3 runs to 14 residues. Written as DNA, the CDR3 is TGTGCCAGCAGTCTAGACAGGGTCACAGATACGCAGTATTTT. This encodes CASSLDRVTDTQYF.

This chain joins TRBV5-5 and TRBJ2-3; D unresolved. The V end was cut by 0 bases, the J end by 6 bases, with 14 bases between. The CDR3 loop spans 15 amino acids. Germline CDR1 and CDR2: SGHKS and YYEKEE (reference sequence). The CDR3 region is CASSLEPARADTQYF. The CDR3 DNA sequence: TGTGCCAGCAGCTTGGAGCCCGCCCGAGCGGATACGCAGTATTTT.

This clone showed up just once. J is TRBJ1-2 and V is TRBV6-1; possibly TRBD1 for D (6 bases). V dropped 3 bases and J dropped 4 bases, with 15 bases sitting between them. From germline, CDR1 is MNHNS and CDR2 SASEGT. This CDR3 contains 15 residues. The CDR3 DNA is TGTGCCAGCAGTGAGGGGGCGAATTCAATCTATGGCTACACCTTC. This gives the protein CASSEGANSIYGYTF.

The chain joins TRBV30 to TRBJ2-1, with TRBD1 matching over 11 bases. Trimming cost V 0 bases and J 6 bases; bases outside gene matches: 7. This CDR3 is 16 amino acids long. Germline assignment: CDR1 GTSNPN and CDR2 SVGIG (reference sequence). The chain's CDR3 is CAWSVGGQGAGNEQFF. The CDR3 region has the DNA TGTGCCTGGAGTGTAGGAGGACAGGGGGCGGGCAATGAGCAGTTCTTC.

This chain connects TRBV5-8 to TRBJ2-3; 9 bases agree with TRBD2. The CDR3 totals 16 residues. V trimming: 2 bases; J trimming: 2 bases; junction bases outside the gene matches: 6. Germline lookup yields CDR1 SGHTS and CDR2 YDEGEE. The CDR3 DNA is TGTGCCAGCAGCTTCCCGGGACTAGCATCCACAGATACGCAGTATTTT. It codes for CASSFPGLASTDTQYF.

This clone was counted once. This rearrangement joins TRBV11-3 to TRBJ2-5; D may be TRBD2 (7 bases). V was clipped by 5 bases and J by 5 bases, with 18 bases between them. This CDR3 has 15 amino acids. Germline assignment: CDR1 SGHNT and CDR2 YENEEA. The CDR3 bases are TGTGCCAGCAGCGCCCGTCGGGGGGCGGCCGAGACCCAGTACTTC. It codes for CASSARRGAAETQYF.

The chain recombines TRBV7-9 with TRBJ1-1, with D uncertain. V was trimmed by 7 bases and J by 4 bases, leaving 19 bases between them. This CDR3 has 15 amino acids. Germline V lookup: CDR1 SEHNR, CDR2 FQNEAQ (reference sequence). As DNA, the CDR3 is TGTGCCAGCACCAACTCCCCCCCAGGAATCACTGAAGCTTTCTTT. Translation: CASTNSPPGITEAFF.

The gene calls are TRBV27 and TRBJ2-4; TRBD2 agrees at 15 bases. With 6 bases clipped from V and 7 bases from J, the junction kept 19 bases outside the gene matches. Germline-derived CDR1 and CDR2 are MNHEY and SMNVEV (reference sequence). The CDR3 extends over 20 amino acids. CDR3 DNA: TGTGCCAGCAGACGCTGGACTAGCGGGAGGGCATTTTCGGGCACGAACATTCAGTACTTC. Its translation: CASRRWTSGRAFSGTNIQYF.

The rearrangement joins TRBV19 to TRBJ2-7; maybe TRBD1 (5 bases). The CDR3 totals 15 residues. V was pared by 0 bases and J by 2 bases, with 11 bases between. Germline CDR1 LNHDA, CDR2 SQIVND (reference sequence). The DNA for the CDR3 is TGTGCCAGTAGTATAGACAGGGATACGGCCTACGAGCAGTACTTC. Amino acid sequence: CASSIDRDTAYEQYF.

The chain employs TRBV14 and TRBJ2-3, with 13 bases aligning to TRBD2. The CDR3 has 14 amino acids. The V and J ends lost 4 bases and 14 bases, in that order; junction bases with no gene match: 9. Germline CDR1 reads SGHDN; CDR2 reads FVKESK. The CDR3 DNA reads TGTGCCAGCAGCCCTCGGACTAGCGGGGGCTCTCCGTATTTT. Translating gives CASSPRTSGGSPYF.

V and J are TRBV9 and TRBJ2-1; TRBD1 matches 8 bases. Germline loops: CDR1 SGDLS, CDR2 YYNGEE. This CDR3 region has 16 residues. The J segment lost 6 bases and the V segment lost 0 bases, leaving 8 bases of the junction unmatched. DNA of the CDR3: TGTGCCAGCAGCGTAGTCGCGACAGGGGTAGTCAATGAGCAGTTCTTC. It specifies CASSVVATGVVNEQFF.

CDR3 region: CASPLPGQGVNTEAFF. Written as DNA, the CDR3 is TGTGCCAGCCCACTTCCGGGACAGGGGGTGAACACTGAAGCTTTCTTT. The chain recombines TRBV6-7 with TRBJ1-1, with 11 bases identical to TRBD1. TRBV6-7 is designated an ORF whose function remains uncertain. After removal of 8 bases from V and 0 bases from J, the junction contained 8 bases not matched to a gene. This CDR3 comprises 16 residues.

This sequence joins TRBV9 and TRBJ2-5; 11 bases align to TRBD2. V trimming: 3 bases; J trimming: 5 bases; junction bases outside the gene matches: 9. Germline V gene data show CDR1 as SGDLS and CDR2 as YYNGEE. This CDR3 contains 16 residues. The CDR3 region has the DNA TGTGCCAGCAGCGGTATAGCGGGAGGGCCAATGGAGACCCAGTACTTC. This sequence encodes CASSGIAGGPMETQYF.

This clone was counted between two and nine times. The chain combines TRBV7-3 with TRBJ2-1, with TRBD1 identical over 8 bases. Germline V gives CDR1 SGHTA, CDR2 FQGTGA. This CDR3 has 14 amino acids. Trimming removed 5 bases from V and 7 bases from J; junction bases left unmatched: 7. CDR3 sequence (DNA): TGTGCCAGCAGCCAGACAGGGGCAGGGAATGAGCAGTTCTTC. Residues: CASSQTGAGNEQFF.

The CDR3 sequence: CASSSPGGFGADTQYF. The DNA for the CDR3 is TGTGCCAGCAGCTCCCCTGGGGGGTTCGGCGCAGATACGCAGTATTTT. The chain uses TRBV7-2 and TRBJ2-3, with D perhaps TRBD2 (6 bases). The CDR3 is made up of 16 amino acids. Germline V gene data show CDR1 as SGHTA and CDR2 as FQGNSA. The germline V and J ends were trimmed by 4 bases and 4 bases, with 18 bases remaining between them.

The chain employs TRBV7-9 and TRBJ2-4, with a weak D call TRBD1 (6 bases). This CDR3 is built from 15 residues. Per the germline V gene, CDR1 is SEHNR and CDR2 is FQNEAQ (reference sequence). The germline V and J ends were trimmed by 5 bases and 0 bases, with 11 bases remaining between them. The chain's CDR3 is CASSPSGVAKNIQYF. In DNA, the CDR3 is TGTGCCAGCAGCCCCTCAGGGGTAGCCAAAAACATTCAGTACTTC.

The chain links TRBV30 to TRBJ1-2; D call uncertain. The CDR3 totals 14 residues. Germline V gives CDR1 GTSNPN, CDR2 SVGIG (reference sequence). Deletions cut 0 bases from V and 0 bases from J, with 8 bases between. CDR3 loop: CAWSVHRANYGYTF. CDR3 coding DNA: TGTGCCTGGAGTGTTCACAGAGCTAACTATGGCTACACCTTC. Filled out from reference TRBV30 and TRBJ1-2, the complete variable domain reads SQTIHQWPATLVQPVGSPLSLECTVEGTSNPNLYWYRQAAGRGLQLLFYSVGIGQISSEVPQNLSASRPQDRQFILSSKKLLLSDSGFYLCAWSVHRANYGYTFGSGTRLTVV.

This chain joins TRBV5-1 and TRBJ2-4; possible D gene TRBD1, 6 bases. The CDR3 runs 13 residues. Trimming left V 5 bases short and J 5 bases short, with 11 bases between. Germline CDR1 reads SGHRS; CDR2 reads YFSETQ. The CDR3 bases are TGCGCCAGCAGTTGGGACACCCAAAACATTCAGTACTTC. It yields the protein CASSWDTQNIQYF.

J is TRBJ1-1 and V is TRBV6-1; 8 positions agree with TRBD1. This CDR3 has 17 residues. Germline CDR1 is MNHNS and CDR2 is SASEGT. V lost 4 bases to trimming and J lost 0 bases; unmatched junction nucleotides: 10. The CDR3 nucleotides are TGTGCCAGCAGTGGAACCGACAGGGGAATTATGAACACTGAAGCTTTCTTT. Residues: CASSGTDRGIMNTEAFF.

A few counts support this clone. The rearrangement uses TRBV27 and TRBJ2-1; 9 nucleotides align to TRBD1. This CDR3 has 16 residues. V dropped 4 bases and J dropped 5; count of bases not matched to a gene: 9. In germline, CDR1 is MNHEY, CDR2 SMNVEV (reference sequence). The CDR3 nucleotides read TGTGCCAGCAGTTCCCAAGTACAGGGGGCGGACAATGAGCAGTTCTTC. Protein sequence: CASSSQVQGADNEQFF.